This TCR beta chain came from a study of blood T cell repertoires in COVID-19. The assay was immunoSEQ multiplex PCR, and TCRdb's table has in-frame clones only and misses some. This table has roughly 100,000 clones, 80% appearing once. Germline V gives CDR1 MNHNS, CDR2 SASEGT. CDR3 length equals 15 residues. Trimming removed 1 base at V and 7 bases at J, with 13 bases between. The chain is built from TRBV6-1 and TRBJ1-4; D gene unclear. This TCR was sampled from a human donor in a cohort sampled during active COVID-19. Sample: peripheral blood. This CDR3 reads CASSEEVGGGEKLFF. CDR3 sequence (DNA): TGTGCCAGCAGTGAAGAGGTGGGAGGCGGTGAAAAACTGTTTTTT.